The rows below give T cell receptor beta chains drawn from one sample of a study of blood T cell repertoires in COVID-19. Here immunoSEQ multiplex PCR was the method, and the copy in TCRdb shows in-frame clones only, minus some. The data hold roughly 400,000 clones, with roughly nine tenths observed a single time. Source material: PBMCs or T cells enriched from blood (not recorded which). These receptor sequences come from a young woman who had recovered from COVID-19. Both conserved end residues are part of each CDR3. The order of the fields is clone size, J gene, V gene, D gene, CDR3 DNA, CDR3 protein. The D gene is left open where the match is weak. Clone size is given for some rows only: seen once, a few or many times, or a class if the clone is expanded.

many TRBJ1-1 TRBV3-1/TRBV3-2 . TGTGCCAGCAGCAAAGAATTCCGTCCGAGGGATATTGAAGCTTTCTTT CASSKEFRPRDIEAFF
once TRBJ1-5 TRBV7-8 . TGTGCCAGCAGCTCCAGCGGGAATCAGCCCCAGCATTTT CASSSSGNQPQHF
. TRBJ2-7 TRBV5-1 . TGCGCCAGCAGCTTGGGATTCAGCTCCTACGAGCAGTACTTC CASSLGFSSYEQYF
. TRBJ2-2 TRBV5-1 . TGCGCCAGCAGCTTGCTGGAGACGAACACCGGGGAGCTGTTTTTT CASSLLETNTGELFF
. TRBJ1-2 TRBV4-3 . TGCGCCAGCAGCCAAGTCAGGGGTGATGCCTTC CASSQVRGDAF
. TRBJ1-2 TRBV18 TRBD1 TGTGCCAGCTCACCTCGAGGACAGGGGGATGGGAGACGGAACTATGGCTACACCTTC CASSPRGQGDGRRNYGYTF
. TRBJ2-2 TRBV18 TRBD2 TGTGCCAGCTCATCCACCTCGACCGGGACTAGCAACACCGGGGAGCTGTTTTTT CASSSTSTGTSNTGELFF
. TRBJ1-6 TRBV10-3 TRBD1 TGTGCCATCAGTGAAGACAGGGTCGGTTCACCCCTCCACTTT CAISEDRVGSPLHF
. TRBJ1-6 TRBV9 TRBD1 TGTGCCAGCAGCGGTCCGGGACAGGGTTCCCTCCACTTT CASSGPGQGSLHF
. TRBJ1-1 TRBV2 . TGTGCCAGCGGGGGGGGTGTGAACACTGAAGCTTTCTTT CASGGGVNTEAFF
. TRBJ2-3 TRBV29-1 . TGCAGCGGGGGACGGGAGCGGGGCACAGATACGCAGTATTTT CSGGRERGTDTQYF
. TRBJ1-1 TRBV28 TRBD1 TGTGCCACCGAGGCACCGGGACAGGGGAACACTGAAGCTTTCTTT CATEAPGQGNTEAFF
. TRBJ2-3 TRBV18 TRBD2 TGTGCCAGCTCCCCTCTAACCGGGACTAGCGGGACCTACACAGATACGCAGTATTTT CASSPLTGTSGTYTDTQYF
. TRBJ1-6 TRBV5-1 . TGCGCCAGCACCCCCGGGACACGCTATTCACCCCTCCACTTT CASTPGTRYSPLHF
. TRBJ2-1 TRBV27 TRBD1 TGTGCCAGCAGCCACTTGGACAGGTCCTACAATGAGCAGTTCTTC CASSHLDRSYNEQFF
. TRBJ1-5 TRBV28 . TGTGCCAGCAGCATGGGGGGATCTAGTCAGCCCCAGCATTTT CASSMGGSSQPQHF
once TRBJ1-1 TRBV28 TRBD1 TGTGCCAGCAGTTTAGTCTGGAGGGGGCGTCCTGAAGCTTTCTTT CASSLVWRGRPEAFF
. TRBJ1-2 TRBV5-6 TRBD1 TGTGCCAGCAGCCCGACAGGGATAAATGGCTACACCTTC CASSPTGINGYTF
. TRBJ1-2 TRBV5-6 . TGTGCCAGCAGGATGATCGGCAGGTCTTATGGCTACACCTTC CASRMIGRSYGYTF
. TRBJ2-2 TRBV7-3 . TGTGCCAGCAGCAAGCGGCCGGGCGGTAACACCGGGGAGCTGTTTTTT CASSKRPGGNTGELFF
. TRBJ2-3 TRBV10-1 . TGCGCCAGCAATCGTGGAAGGGGCGCAGATACGCAGTATTTT CASNRGRGADTQYF
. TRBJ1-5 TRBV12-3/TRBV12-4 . TGTGCCAGCAGTTTTGTAAGCAATCAGCCCCAGCATTTT CASSFVSNQPQHF
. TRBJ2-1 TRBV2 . TGTGCCGGCCCACCTAGGGGGTCGAGTGAGCAGTTCTTC CAGPPRGSSEQFF
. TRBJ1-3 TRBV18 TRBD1 TGTGCCAGCTCACCCATCGGGACAGCCTCTGGAAACACCATATATTTT CASSPIGTASGNTIYF
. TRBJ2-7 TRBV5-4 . TGTGCCAGCAGCTCCCCCGGGAGTAGGCCCGAGCAGTACTTC CASSSPGSRPEQYF
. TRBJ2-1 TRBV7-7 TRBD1 TGTGCCAGCAGCCCACTGGACAGGGTCAATGAGCAGTTCTTC CASSPLDRVNEQFF
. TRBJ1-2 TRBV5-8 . TGTGCCAGCAGCTTGAGGGGCAGAGCTATTTATGGCTACACCTTC CASSLRGRAIYGYTF
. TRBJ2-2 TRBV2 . TGTGCCAGCAGTGTTCTCAGTCAGGCCGGGGAGCTGTTTTTT CASSVLSQAGELFF
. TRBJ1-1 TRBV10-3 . TGTGCCATCAGTGGGGGCAGACCGAACACTGAAGCTTTCTTT CAISGGRPNTEAFF
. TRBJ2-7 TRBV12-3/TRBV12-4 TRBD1 TGTGCCAGCAGCCAGGACAGGCACTACGAGCAGTACTTC CASSQDRHYEQYF
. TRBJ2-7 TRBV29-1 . TGCAGCGTTGGAACAGGGTTAGGGGACGAGCAGTACTTC CSVGTGLGDEQYF
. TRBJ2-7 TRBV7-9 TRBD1 TGTGCCAGCAGCTTAGCCGGGACAGCTTACGAGCAGTACTTC CASSLAGTAYEQYF
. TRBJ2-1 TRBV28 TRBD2 TGTGCCAGCAGTAGTCTTGGCGGGAGGGAAAACAATGAGCAGTTCTTC CASSSLGGRENNEQFF
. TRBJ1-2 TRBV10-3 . TGTGCCATCAGTTCGGACAGACCTCCCGATGGCTACACCTTC CAISSDRPPDGYTF
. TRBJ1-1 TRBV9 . TGTGCCAGCGGCCTGCATGGAGCTTTCTTT CASGLHGAFF
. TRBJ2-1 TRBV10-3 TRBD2 TGTGCCATCAGTGAGTCCGTGCTAGCGGGCCACTACAATGAGCAGTTCTTC CAISESVLAGHYNEQFF
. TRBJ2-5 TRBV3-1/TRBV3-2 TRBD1 TGTGCCAGCAGTTCGAGGGGGCGAGAGACCCAGTACTTC CASSSRGRETQYF
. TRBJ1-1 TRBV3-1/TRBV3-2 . TGTGCCAGCAGCCAAGATGCGGGGGGAGCTTTCTTT CASSQDAGGAFF
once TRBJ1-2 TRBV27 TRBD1 TGTGCCAGCAGCGACAGGGAGCATGGCTACACCTTC CASSDREHGYTF
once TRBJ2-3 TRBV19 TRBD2 TGTGCCAGTAGTCCCGGCATAGGCGGGGGGATCACAGATACGCAGTATTTT CASSPGIGGGITDTQYF
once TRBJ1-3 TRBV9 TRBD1 TGTGCCAGCAGCGTGGGGACAGGGTCCTCTGGAAACACCATATATTTT CASSVGTGSSGNTIYF